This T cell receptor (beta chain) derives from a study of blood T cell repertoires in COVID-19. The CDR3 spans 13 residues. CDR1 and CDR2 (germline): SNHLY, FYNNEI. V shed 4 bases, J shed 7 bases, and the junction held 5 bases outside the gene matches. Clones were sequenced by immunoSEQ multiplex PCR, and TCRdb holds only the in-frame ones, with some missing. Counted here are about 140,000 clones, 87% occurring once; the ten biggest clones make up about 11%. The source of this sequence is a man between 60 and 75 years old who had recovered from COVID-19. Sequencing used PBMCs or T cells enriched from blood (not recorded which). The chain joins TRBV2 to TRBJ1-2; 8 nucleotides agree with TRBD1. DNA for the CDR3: TGTGCCAGCAGTGCCGGGACAGGCGCTGGCTACACCTTC. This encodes CASSAGTGAGYTF.